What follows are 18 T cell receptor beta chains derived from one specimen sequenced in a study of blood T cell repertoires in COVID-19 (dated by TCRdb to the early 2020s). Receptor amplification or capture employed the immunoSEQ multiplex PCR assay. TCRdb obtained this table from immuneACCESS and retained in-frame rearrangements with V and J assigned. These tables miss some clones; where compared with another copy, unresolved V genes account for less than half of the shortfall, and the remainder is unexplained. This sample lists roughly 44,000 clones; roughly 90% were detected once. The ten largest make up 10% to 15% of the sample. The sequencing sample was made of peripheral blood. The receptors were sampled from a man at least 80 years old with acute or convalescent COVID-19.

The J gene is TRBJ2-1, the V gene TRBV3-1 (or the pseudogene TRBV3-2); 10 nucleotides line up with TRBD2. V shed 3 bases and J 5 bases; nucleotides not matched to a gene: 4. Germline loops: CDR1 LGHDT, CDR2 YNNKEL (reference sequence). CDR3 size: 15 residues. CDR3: CASSHRTSGHNEQFF. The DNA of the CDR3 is TGTGCCAGCAGCCACAGGACTAGCGGTCACAATGAGCAGTTCTTC.

In nucleotides, the CDR3 is TGCAGCGTTGAAGATCAGGGAGGGCAGCCCCAGCATTTT. Translating gives CSVEDQGGQPQHF. This chain links TRBV29-1 with TRBJ1-5, with D maybe TRBD1 (5 bases). Germline-derived CDR1 and CDR2 are SQVTM and ANQGSEA. This CDR3 is built from 13 residues. V lost 0 bases and J lost 7, with 10 bases in between.

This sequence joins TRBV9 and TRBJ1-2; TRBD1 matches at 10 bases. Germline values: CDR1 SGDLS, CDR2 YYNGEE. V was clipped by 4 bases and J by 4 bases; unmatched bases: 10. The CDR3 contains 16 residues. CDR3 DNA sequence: TGTGCCAGCAGCCCCTCCCTGACAGGGGGCCTCTATGGCTACACCTTC. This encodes CASSPSLTGGLYGYTF. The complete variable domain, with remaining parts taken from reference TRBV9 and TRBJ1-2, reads DSGVTQTPKHLITATGQRVTLRCSPRSGDLSVYWYQQSLDQGLQFLIQYYNGEERAKGNILERFSAQQFPDLHSELNLSSLELGDSALYFCASSPSLTGGLYGYTFGSGTRLTVV.

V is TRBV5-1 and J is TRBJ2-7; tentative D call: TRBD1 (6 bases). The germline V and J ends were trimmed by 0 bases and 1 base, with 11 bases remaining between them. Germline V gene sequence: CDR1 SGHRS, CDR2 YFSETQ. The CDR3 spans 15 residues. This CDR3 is CASSLGGTKSYEQYF. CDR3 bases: TGCGCCAGCAGCTTGGGTGGGACAAAGTCCTACGAGCAGTACTTC.

CDR3 loop: CASSPISGPAGGEQFF. The CDR3 DNA reads TGTGCCAGCTCACCAATCAGCGGCCCTGCGGGCGGTGAGCAGTTCTTC. The chain combines TRBV18 with TRBJ2-1, with TRBD2 as a possible D gene (5 bases). The CDR3 sequence is 16 residues long. Trimming took 2 bases from V and 9 from J, leaving 20 bases between them. CDR1 is KGHSH and CDR2 is LQKENI in the germline V gene.

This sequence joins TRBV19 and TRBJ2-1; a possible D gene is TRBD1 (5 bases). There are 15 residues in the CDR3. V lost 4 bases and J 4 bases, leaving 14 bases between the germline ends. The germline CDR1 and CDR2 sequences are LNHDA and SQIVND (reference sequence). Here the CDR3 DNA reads TGTGCCAGTAGTAATCCCTCCCCAGGGTACAATGAGCAGTTCTTC. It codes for CASSNPSPGYNEQFF.

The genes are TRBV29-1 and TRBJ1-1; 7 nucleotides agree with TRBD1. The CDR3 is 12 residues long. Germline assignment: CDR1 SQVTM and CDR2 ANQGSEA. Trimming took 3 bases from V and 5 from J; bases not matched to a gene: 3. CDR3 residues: CSVETGRTEAFF. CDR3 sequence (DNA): TGCAGCGTTGAGACAGGGAGAACTGAAGCTTTCTTT.

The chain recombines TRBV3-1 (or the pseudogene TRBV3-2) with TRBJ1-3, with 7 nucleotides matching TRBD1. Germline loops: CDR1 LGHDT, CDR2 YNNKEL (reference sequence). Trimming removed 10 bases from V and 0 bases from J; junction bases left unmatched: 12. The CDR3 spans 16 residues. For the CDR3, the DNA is TGTGCCACCGCCCCCCAGGACAGGCTCTCTGGAAACACCATATATTTT. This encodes CATAPQDRLSGNTIYF.

This CDR3 reads CAWSLAGGREQYF. The CDR3 DNA follows: TGTGCCTGGTCTCTTGCGGGGGGGCGTGAGCAGTACTTC. The V gene is TRBV30, the J gene TRBJ2-7; TRBD2 matches 9 bases. The ends lost 5 bases at V and 7 bases at J; junction bases unmatched: 9. Germline lookup yields CDR1 GTSNPN and CDR2 SVGIG (reference sequence). The CDR3 runs 13 residues.

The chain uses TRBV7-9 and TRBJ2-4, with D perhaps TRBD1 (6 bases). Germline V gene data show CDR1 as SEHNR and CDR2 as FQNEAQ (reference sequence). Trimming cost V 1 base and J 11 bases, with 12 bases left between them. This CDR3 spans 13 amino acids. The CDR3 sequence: CASSLGSGALQYF. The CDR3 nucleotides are TGTGCCAGCAGCTTAGGATCAGGGGCACTTCAGTACTTC.

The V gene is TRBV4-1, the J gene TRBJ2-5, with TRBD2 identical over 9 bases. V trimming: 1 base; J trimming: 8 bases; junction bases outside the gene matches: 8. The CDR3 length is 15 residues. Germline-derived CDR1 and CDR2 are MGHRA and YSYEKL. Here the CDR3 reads CASSQVSPSGVTQYF. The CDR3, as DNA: TGCGCCAGCAGCCAAGTGTCGCCTAGCGGGGTAACCCAGTACTTC.

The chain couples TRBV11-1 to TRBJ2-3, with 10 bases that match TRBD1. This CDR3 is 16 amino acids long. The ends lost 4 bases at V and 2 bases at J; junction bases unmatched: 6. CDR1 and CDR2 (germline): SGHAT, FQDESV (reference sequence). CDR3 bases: TGTGCCAGCAGCTCCCGGACAGGGGGTTTCACAGATACGCAGTATTTT. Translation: CASSSRTGGFTDTQYF.

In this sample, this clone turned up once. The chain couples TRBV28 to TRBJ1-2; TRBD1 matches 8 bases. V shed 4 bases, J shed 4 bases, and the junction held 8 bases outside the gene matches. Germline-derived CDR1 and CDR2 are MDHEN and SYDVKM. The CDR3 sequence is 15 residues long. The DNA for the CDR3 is TGTGCCAGCAGTTCGCCGGGACAGGTGGTCTATGGCTACACCTTC. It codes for CASSSPGQVVYGYTF.

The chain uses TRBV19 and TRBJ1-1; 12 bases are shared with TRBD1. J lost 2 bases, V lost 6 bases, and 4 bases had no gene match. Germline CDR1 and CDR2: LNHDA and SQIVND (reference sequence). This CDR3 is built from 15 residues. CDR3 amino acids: CASSGTGGTNTEAFF. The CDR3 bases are TGTGCCAGTAGCGGGACAGGGGGCACCAACACTGAAGCTTTCTTT.

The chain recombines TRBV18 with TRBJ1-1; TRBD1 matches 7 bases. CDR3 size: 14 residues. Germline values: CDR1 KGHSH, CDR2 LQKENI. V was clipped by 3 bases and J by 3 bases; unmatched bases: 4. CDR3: CASSPDRAYTEAFF. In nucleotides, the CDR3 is TGTGCCAGCTCACCCGACAGGGCGTACACTGAAGCTTTCTTT.

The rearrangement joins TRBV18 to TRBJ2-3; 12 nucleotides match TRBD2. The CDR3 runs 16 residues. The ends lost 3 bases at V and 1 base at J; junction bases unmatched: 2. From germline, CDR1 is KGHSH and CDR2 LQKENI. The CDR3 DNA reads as TGTGCCAGCTCACCGTGGACTAGCGGGGGCACAGATACGCAGTATTTT. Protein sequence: CASSPWTSGGTDTQYF. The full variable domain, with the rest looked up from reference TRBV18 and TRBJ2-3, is NAGVMQNPRHLVRRRGQEARLRCSPMKGHSHVYWYRQLPEEGLKFMVYLQKENIIDESGMPKERFSAEFPKEGPSILRIQQVVRGDSAAYFCASSPWTSGGTDTQYFGPGTRLTVL.

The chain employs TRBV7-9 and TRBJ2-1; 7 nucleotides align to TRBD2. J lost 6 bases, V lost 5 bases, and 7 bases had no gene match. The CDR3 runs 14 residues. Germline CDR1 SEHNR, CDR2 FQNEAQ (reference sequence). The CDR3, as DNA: TGTGCCAGCAGCCGTCTGACGGGGGGCAATGAGCAGTTCTTC. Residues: CASSRLTGGNEQFF.

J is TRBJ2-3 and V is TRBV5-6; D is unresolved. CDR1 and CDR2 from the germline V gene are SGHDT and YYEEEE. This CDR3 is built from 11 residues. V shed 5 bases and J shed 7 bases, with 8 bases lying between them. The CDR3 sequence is CASRRGNTQYF. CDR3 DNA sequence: TGTGCCAGCAGGCGTGGTAATACGCAGTATTTT.